These T cell receptor beta chains were read from a single sample in a study of T cell repertoires in cytomegalovirus infection. TCRdb ran MiXCR on the reads and lists one entry per CDR3 protein. The profile shows 200,000 or so distinct CDR3 sequences, 35% to 40% of them singletons. The antigens of these receptors remain unknown. Material: CD8+ T cells from cultured PBMCs, obtained from culture after CMV antigen stimulation. These receptors originate from a human donor in good health (CMV status not recorded). Some clones in this sample may be carry-over from other donors' samples. The CDR3 runs from the conserved cysteine through the conserved F or W. The order of the fields is V gene, CDR3 protein.

V: TRBV27
CDR3: CASGDGGHQPQHF

V: TRBV27
CDR3: CASSAGQLNTGELFF

V: TRBV28
CDR3: CASSFSGLAGLKNIQYF

V: TRBV7-6
CDR3: CASRPGGGWDGYTF

V: TRBV7-2
CDR3: CASSSSSGGPRSYNEQFF

V: TRBV12-3/TRBV12-4
CDR3: CASSYAGLDTEAFF

V: TRBV12-3/TRBV12-4
CDR3: CASSPRQYGSTDTQYF

V: TRBV19
CDR3: CASSSRDRAIATNEKLFF

V: TRBV7-4
CDR3: CASSLSKAPPAPQHF

V: TRBV24-1
CDR3: CATNDRRDNYNEQFF

V: TRBV7-9
CDR3: CASSGSRDSYQPQHF

V: TRBV6-1
CDR3: CASIQGIYGYTF

V: TRBV7-8
CDR3: CASSQPHRAWSYEQYF

V: TRBV7-2
CDR3: CASSLNRGLADTQYF

V: TRBV29-1
CDR3: CSVELWAGQAFF

V: TRBV7-9
CDR3: CASSPRSQGANNEQFF

V: TRBV7-3
CDR3: CASSLNGIGGGGADTQYF

V: TRBV7-9
CDR3: CASSLGQGRIYEQYF

V: TRBV7-6
CDR3: CASDRGEYGYTF

V: TRBV27
CDR3: CASPGGRGPSGGYTF

V: TRBV18
CDR3: CASSPPGRGGIVASLRSGNTIYF

V: TRBV7-8
CDR3: CASSLGEGASGGYTF

V: TRBV28
CDR3: CASSPGSNTEAFF

V: TRBV28
CDR3: CASSSWTGPNTEAFF

V: TRBV20-1
CDR3: CSARERGETQYF

V: TRBV7-4
CDR3: CASSTRTEIETQYF

V: TRBV20-1
CDR3: CSVRDRGFSF

V: TRBV27
CDR3: CASSPRLAGDTDTQYF

V: TRBV6-2/TRBV6-3
CDR3: CASRSPGTGVTYEQYF

V: TRBV28
CDR3: CASRYRLAGTNEQFF

V: TRBV7-9
CDR3: CASSDLTDTQYF

V: TRBV6-6
CDR3: CASSYSRNEQFF

V: TRBV6-5
CDR3: CASSYGSRDWHTF

V: TRBV7-4
CDR3: CASSPGRGQPQHF

V: TRBV7-8
CDR3: CASSLGPGLGYGYTF

V: TRBV7-9
CDR3: CASSQRQGQGQPQHF

V: TRBV27
CDR3: CASSLVVPRGNQPQHF

V: TRBV7-9
CDR3: CASSPIPGQGSYEQYF

V: TRBV28
CDR3: CASSFPQGYQPQHF

V: TRBV24-1
CDR3: CATSGSGTRTDTQYF

V: TRBV7-7
CDR3: CASSLEAGGATDTQYF

V: TRBV7-8
CDR3: CASSSGLAGNPSYNEQFF

V: TRBV6-5
CDR3: CASSYSRDGYNYGYTF

V: TRBV7-6
CDR3: CASSLALVGGRGDEQFF

V: TRBV7-2
CDR3: CASSLDVAGGASAYF

V: TRBV28
CDR3: CASCSGTTTYNEQFF

V: TRBV15
CDR3: CATSRTPQGTTGELFF

V: TRBV12-3/TRBV12-4
CDR3: CASSLAREQYF

V: TRBV27
CDR3: CASTRGGGYGYTF

V: TRBV28
CDR3: CASSGTERGQSGNEQFF

V: TRBV12-3/TRBV12-4
CDR3: CASSHTGSDSEQYF

V: TRBV7-3
CDR3: CASSLTPDSLALYF

V: TRBV2
CDR3: CASRAGYYEQYF

V: TRBV19
CDR3: CATALGGTEAFF

V: TRBV12-3/TRBV12-4
CDR3: CASSLSRASPREKLFF